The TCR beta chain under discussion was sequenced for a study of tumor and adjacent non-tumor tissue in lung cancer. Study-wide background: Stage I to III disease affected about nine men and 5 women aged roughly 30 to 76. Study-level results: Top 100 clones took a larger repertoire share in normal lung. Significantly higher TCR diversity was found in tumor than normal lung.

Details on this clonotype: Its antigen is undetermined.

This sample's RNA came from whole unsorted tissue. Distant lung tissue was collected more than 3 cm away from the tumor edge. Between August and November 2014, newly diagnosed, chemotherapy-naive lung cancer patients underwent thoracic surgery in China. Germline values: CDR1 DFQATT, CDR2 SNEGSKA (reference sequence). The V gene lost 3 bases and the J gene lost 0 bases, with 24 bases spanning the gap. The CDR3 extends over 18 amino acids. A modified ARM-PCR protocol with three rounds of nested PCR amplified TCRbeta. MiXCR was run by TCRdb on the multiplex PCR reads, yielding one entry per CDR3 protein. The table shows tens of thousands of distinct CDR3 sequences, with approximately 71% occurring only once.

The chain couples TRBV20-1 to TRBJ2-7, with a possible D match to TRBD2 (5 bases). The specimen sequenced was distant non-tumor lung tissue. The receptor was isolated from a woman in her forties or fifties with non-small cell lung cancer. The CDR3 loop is CSARVATGHRTDSYEQYF. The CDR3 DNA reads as TGCAGTGCTAGGGTGGCAACGGGCCATAGGACTGACTCCTACGAGCAGTACTTC.